This TCR beta chain was observed in a study of cytomegalovirus exposure and HLA in healthy donors. The germline gives CDR1 MNHNY, CDR2 SVGAGI (reference sequence). The J segment lost 2 bases and the V segment lost 8 bases, leaving 6 bases of the junction unmatched. The CDR3 is 13 amino acids. Data came from immunoSEQ multiplex PCR; TCRdb stores just in-frame clones and leaves some out. Of about 180,000 clones listed, around 85% are singletons. Sequenced: PBMCs. The V call is TRBV6-6, the J call TRBJ2-7, with 7 bases lining up with TRBD2. The clonotype originates from a man between 18 and 29 years old in good health and CMV-seropositive. The CDR3, as DNA: TGTGCCAGCCGTCTAGCGGTAACCTACGAGCAGTACTTC. Encoded protein: CASRLAVTYEQYF.